The rows below give T cell receptor beta chains drawn from one sample of a study of blood T cells in healthy people across ages. TCRdb reprocessed the 5' RACE reads with MiXCR, giving one entry per CDR3 protein. Counted here are 800,000 or so distinct CDR3 sequences, about half occurring once; the ten biggest clones make up roughly 20%. Sequencing was performed on blood. The source is a man older than 75 in good health. Both conserved end residues are part of each CDR3. The D gene is left open where the match is weak. Where a row states a size, it is once, few, many or the class of an expanded clone; other rows omit it.

abundance | j_gene | v_gene | d_gene | CDR3aa | CDR3nt
. | TRBJ2-3 | TRBV7-2 | . | CASSLAYTDTQYF | TGTGCCAGCAGCTTGGCCTACACAGATACGCAGTATTTT
few | TRBJ2-5 | TRBV20-1 | . | CSAFVGETQYF | TGCAGTGCGTTCGTTGGGGAGACCCAGTACTTC
. | TRBJ2-7 | TRBV12-5 | . | CASGHSVSYEQYF | TGTGCTAGTGGTCATAGCGTCTCCTACGAGCAGTACTTC
once | TRBJ1-5 | TRBV24-1 | TRBD1 | CATSESSGTGGNQPQHF | TGTGCCACCAGTGAAAGTTCCGGGACAGGGGGCAATCAGCCCCAGCATTTT
. | TRBJ2-3 | TRBV5-5 | . | CASSLTGSVSDTQYF | TGTGCCAGCAGCTTGACAGGGAGCGTGTCAGATACGCAGTATTTT
. | TRBJ1-1 | TRBV6-1 | . | CASIATQLRTEAFF | TGTGCCAGCATCGCGACCCAGCTTCGAACTGAAGCTTTCTTT
. | TRBJ2-3 | TRBV5-1 | . | CAGSLSGSTDTQYF | TGCGCCGGCAGCTTATCTGGGAGCACAGATACGCAGTATTTT
once | TRBJ2-7 | TRBV3-1 | . | CASSQGPGPVDEQYF | TGTGCCAGCAGCCAAGGTCCGGGGCCCGTGGACGAGCAGTACTTC
. | TRBJ2-4 | TRBV6-2/TRBV6-3 | TRBD2 | CASSLGGAGASIQYF | TGTGCCAGCAGTTTGGGCGGAGCGGGAGCTAGCATTCAGTACTTC
. | TRBJ2-1 | TRBV18 | TRBD1 | CASSPRQGALSYNEQFF | TGTGCCAGCTCACCACGTCAGGGGGCCCTCTCCTACAATGAGCAGTTCTTC
. | TRBJ1-5 | TRBV7-2 | . | CASTQLNQPQHF | TGTGCCAGCACCCAACTGAATCAGCCCCAGCATTTT
. | TRBJ2-1 | TRBV9 | TRBD2 | CASSGGSEISYNEQFF | TGTGCCAGCTCGGGAGGTAGCGAGATCTCCTACAATGAGCAGTTCTTC
. | TRBJ2-1 | TRBV2 | TRBD2 | CASSEQRGVSYNEQFF | TGTGCCAGCAGTGAGCAGCGGGGCGTCTCCTACAATGAGCAGTTCTTC
. | TRBJ1-1 | TRBV5-1 | . | CASSPGGGENTEAFF | TGCGCCAGCAGCCCGGGAGGCGGGGAGAACACTGAAGCTTTCTTT
. | TRBJ2-5 | TRBV27 | . | CASSFSGARETQYF | TGTGCCAGCAGTTTCTCGGGGGCTCGGGAGACCCAGTACTTC
few | TRBJ2-1 | TRBV28 | TRBD2 | CASSLLGLAGGQNEQFF | TGTGCCAGCAGTTTACTGGGACTAGCGGGAGGGCAGAATGAGCAGTTCTTC
. | TRBJ2-3 | TRBV6-2/TRBV6-3 | . | CASSRQAGDTQYF | TGTGCCAGCAGCCGACAGGCTGGAGATACGCAGTATTTT
. | TRBJ2-5 | TRBV24-1 | . | CATSDTNPDVSQETQYF | TGTGCCACCAGTGATACAAATCCGGACGTCTCCCAAGAGACCCAGTACTTC
many | TRBJ2-1 | TRBV29-1 | TRBD2 | CSVQGRAGGWNEQFF | TGCAGCGTCCAAGGGCGCGCGGGAGGATGGAATGAGCAGTTCTTC
. | TRBJ1-2 | TRBV7-2 | . | CASNMGRGYGYTF | TGTGCCAGCAATATGGGCCGGGGGTATGGCTACACCTTC
. | TRBJ1-6 | TRBV12-3/TRBV12-4 | . | CASSTYGGNSPLHF | TGTGCCAGCAGTACGTATGGAGGCAATTCACCCCTCCACTTT
few | TRBJ2-7 | TRBV29-1 | . | CSVLVAGGSYEQYF | TGCAGCGTTTTAGTGGCGGGCGGATCCTACGAGCAGTACTTC
. | TRBJ1-4 | TRBV5-1 | TRBD1 | CASSNTGEVHEKLFF | TGCGCCAGCAGCAATACAGGGGAGGTGCACGAAAAACTGTTTTTT
. | TRBJ2-1 | TRBV14 | . | CASSQVPTVNEQFF | TGTGCCAGCAGCCAAGTACCGACGGTCAATGAGCAGTTCTTC
many | TRBJ2-5 | TRBV20-1 | . | CSARDTVGELETQYF | TGCAGTGCTAGAGATACGGTGGGAGAATTAGAGACCCAGTACTTC
. | TRBJ2-1 | TRBV12-3/TRBV12-4 | TRBD2 | CASSRLAGVGPNEQFF | TGTGCCAGCAGTCGACTAGCGGGAGTCGGCCCCAATGAGCAGTTCTTC
. | TRBJ2-3 | TRBV3-1 | . | CASSQGVGSYTDTQYF | TGTGCCAGCAGCCAAGGGGTAGGGTCGTACACAGATACGCAGTATTTT
. | TRBJ2-5 | TRBV9 | TRBD2 | CASSVDQAGGVNEQYF | TGTGCCAGCAGCGTAGATCAAGCGGGAGGGGTGAATGAGCAGTACTTC
. | TRBJ2-1 | TRBV7-2 | . | CASSPRGGIAEQFF | TGTGCCAGCAGCCCGAGAGGGGGGATCGCGGAGCAGTTCTTC
few | TRBJ1-2 | TRBV12-3/TRBV12-4 | . | CASSFGSAGYGYTF | TGTGCCAGCAGTTTCGGGTCGGCCGGCTATGGCTACACCTTC
few | TRBJ2-5 | TRBV28 | TRBD1 | CASRFDRVWETQYF | TGTGCCAGCAGATTTGACAGGGTTTGGGAGACCCAGTACTTC
. | TRBJ1-4 | TRBV12-3/TRBV12-4 | . | CASSRYATNEKLFF | TGTGCCAGCAGTCGTTATGCAACTAATGAAAAACTGTTTTTT
. | TRBJ1-6 | TRBV10-3 | . | CAISVQRDSPLHF | TGTGCCATCAGTGTGCAAAGGGACTCACCCCTCCACTTT
many | TRBJ2-3 | TRBV20-1 | TRBD2 | CSARIAGVDTQYF | TGCAGTGCTAGAATAGCGGGAGTAGATACGCAGTATTTT
. | TRBJ2-1 | TRBV20-1 | TRBD2 | CSARGLAGGSSYNEQFF | TGCAGTGCTAGGGGACTAGCGGGAGGGAGCTCCTACAATGAGCAGTTCTTC
. | TRBJ2-5 | TRBV27 | . | CASSPLFVGGHQETQYF | TGTGCCAGCAGTCCCTTGTTCGTGGGGGGTCACCAAGAGACCCAGTACTTC
once | TRBJ1-4 | TRBV7-8 | . | CASSFSRVATNEKLFF | TGTGCCAGCAGCTTTTCCAGAGTAGCAACTAATGAAAAACTGTTTTTT
. | TRBJ2-5 | TRBV10-3 | . | CAISDGGPNNEQYF | TGTGCCATCAGTGACGGGGGGCCGAACAATGAGCAGTACTTC
few | TRBJ2-3 | TRBV12-3/TRBV12-4 | . | CASSLTPGDTQYF | TGTGCCAGCAGTCTAACCCCCGGAGATACGCAGTATTTT
. | TRBJ2-7 | TRBV11-1 | TRBD1 | CASSLMTGGIGEQYF | TGTGCCAGCAGCTTAATGACAGGGGGCATCGGCGAGCAGTACTTC
. | TRBJ2-7 | TRBV6-2/TRBV6-3 | TRBD2 | CASSRHMAGGPNFYEQYF | TGTGCCAGCAGTAGACACATGGCGGGAGGCCCCAACTTCTACGAGCAGTACTTC